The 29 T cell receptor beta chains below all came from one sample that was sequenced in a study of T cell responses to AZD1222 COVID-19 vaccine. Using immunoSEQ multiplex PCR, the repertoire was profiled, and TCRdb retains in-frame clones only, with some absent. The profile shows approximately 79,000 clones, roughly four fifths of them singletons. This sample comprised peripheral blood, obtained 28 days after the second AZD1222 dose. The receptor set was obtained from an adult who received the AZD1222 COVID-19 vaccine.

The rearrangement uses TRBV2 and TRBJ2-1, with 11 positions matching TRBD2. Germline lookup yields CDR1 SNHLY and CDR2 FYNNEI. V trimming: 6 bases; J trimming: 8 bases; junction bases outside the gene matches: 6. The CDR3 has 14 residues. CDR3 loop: CASRTGTSGDEQFF. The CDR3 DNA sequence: TGTGCCAGCAGGACCGGGACTAGCGGAGATGAGCAGTTCTTC.

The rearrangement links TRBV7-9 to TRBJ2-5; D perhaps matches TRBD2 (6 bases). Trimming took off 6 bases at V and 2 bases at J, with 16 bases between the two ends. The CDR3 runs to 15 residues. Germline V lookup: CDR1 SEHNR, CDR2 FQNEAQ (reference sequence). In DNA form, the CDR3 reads TGTGCCAGCAGTCGCGCCGGGACTGCGCAAGAGACCCAGTACTTC. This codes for CASSRAGTAQETQYF.

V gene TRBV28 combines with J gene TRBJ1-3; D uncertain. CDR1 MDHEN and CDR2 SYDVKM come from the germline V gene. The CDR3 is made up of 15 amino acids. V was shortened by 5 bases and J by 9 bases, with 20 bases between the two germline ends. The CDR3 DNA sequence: TGTGCCAGCAGTCGTTCAAGCCCCGGATTCGGCACCATATATTTT. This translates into CASSRSSPGFGTIYF. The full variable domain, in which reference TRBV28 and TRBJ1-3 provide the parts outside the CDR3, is DVKVTQSSRYLVKRTGEKVFLECVQDMDHENMFWYRQDPGLGLRLIYFSYDVKMKEKGDIPEGYSVSREKKERFSLILESASTNQTSMYLCASSRSSPGFGTIYFGEGSWLTVV.

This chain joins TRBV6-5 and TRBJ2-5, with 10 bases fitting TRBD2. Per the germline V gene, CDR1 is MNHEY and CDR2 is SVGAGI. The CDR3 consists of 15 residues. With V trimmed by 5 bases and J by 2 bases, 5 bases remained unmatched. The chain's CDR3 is CASSPGLAVQETQYF. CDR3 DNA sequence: TGTGCCAGCAGTCCCGGACTAGCGGTTCAAGAGACCCAGTACTTC.

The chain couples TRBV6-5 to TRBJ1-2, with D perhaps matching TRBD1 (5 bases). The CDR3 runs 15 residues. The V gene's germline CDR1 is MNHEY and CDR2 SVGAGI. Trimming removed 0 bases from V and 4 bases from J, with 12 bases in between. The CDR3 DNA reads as TGTGCCAGCAGTTACTCGGGGCGAGGGCGCTATGGCTACACCTTC. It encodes CASSYSGRGRYGYTF.

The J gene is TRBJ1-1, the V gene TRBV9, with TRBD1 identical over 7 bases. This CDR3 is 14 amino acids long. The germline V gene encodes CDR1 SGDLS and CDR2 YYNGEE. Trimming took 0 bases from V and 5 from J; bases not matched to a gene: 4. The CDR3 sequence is CASSVGGQRTEAFF. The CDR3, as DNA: TGTGCCAGCAGCGTAGGGGGACAGCGTACTGAAGCTTTCTTT.

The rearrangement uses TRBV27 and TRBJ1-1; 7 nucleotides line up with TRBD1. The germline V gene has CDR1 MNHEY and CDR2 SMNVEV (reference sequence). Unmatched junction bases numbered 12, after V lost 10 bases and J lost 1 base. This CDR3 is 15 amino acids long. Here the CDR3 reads CAIRAGTERNTEAFF. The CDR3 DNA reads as TGTGCCATAAGGGCGGGGACAGAGCGGAACACTGAAGCTTTCTTT.

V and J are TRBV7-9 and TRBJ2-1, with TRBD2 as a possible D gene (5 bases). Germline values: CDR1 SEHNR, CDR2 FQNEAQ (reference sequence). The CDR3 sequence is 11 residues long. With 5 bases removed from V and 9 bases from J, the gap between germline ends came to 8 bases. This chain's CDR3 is CASSPSIEQFF. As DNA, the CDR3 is TGTGCCAGCAGCCCTAGCATTGAGCAGTTCTTC.

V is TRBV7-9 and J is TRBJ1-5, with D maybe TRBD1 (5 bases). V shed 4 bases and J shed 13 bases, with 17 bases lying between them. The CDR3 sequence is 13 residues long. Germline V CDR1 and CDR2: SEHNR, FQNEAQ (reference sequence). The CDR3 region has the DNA TGTGCCAGCAGCTACCCAGGGATCCCTTCACAGCATTTT. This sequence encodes CASSYPGIPSQHF.

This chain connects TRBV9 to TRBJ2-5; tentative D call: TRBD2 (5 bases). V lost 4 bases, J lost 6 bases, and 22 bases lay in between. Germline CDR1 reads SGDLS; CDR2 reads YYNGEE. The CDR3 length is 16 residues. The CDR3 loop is CASSLAAEGLLKTQYF. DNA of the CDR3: TGTGCCAGCAGCCTTGCCGCCGAGGGTCTACTGAAGACCCAGTACTTC.

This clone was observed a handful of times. The DNA of the CDR3 is TGTGCCAGCAGTAGGAAAAGGGGGCTCAATGAGCAGTTCTTC. Translated, it gives CASSRKRGLNEQFF. The chain is built from TRBV6-5 and TRBJ2-1, with 7 bases that match TRBD1. The CDR3 is 14 residues long. Per the germline V gene, CDR1 is MNHEY and CDR2 is SVGAGI. With 5 bases clipped from V and 6 bases from J, the junction kept 7 bases outside the gene matches.

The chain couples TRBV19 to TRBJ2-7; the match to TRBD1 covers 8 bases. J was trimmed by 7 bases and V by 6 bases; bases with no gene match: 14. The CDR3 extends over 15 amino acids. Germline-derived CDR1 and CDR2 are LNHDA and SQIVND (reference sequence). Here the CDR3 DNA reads TGTGCCAGTAGCAATCAGGGGGCCGGTTATTGGGAGCAGTACTTC. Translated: CASSNQGAGYWEQYF.

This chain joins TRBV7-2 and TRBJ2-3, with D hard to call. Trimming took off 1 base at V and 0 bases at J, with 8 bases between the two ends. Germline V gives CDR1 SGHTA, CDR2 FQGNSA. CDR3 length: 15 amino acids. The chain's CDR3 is CASSLVGTSTDTQYF. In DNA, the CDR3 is TGTGCCAGCAGCTTAGTTGGAACTAGCACAGATACGCAGTATTTT.

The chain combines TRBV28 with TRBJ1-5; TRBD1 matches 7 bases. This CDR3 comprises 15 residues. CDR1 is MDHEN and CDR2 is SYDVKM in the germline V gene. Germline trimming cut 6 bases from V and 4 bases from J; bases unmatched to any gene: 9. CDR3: CASRSWDRVNQPQHF. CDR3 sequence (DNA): TGTGCCAGCAGGAGCTGGGACAGAGTAAATCAGCCCCAGCATTTT.

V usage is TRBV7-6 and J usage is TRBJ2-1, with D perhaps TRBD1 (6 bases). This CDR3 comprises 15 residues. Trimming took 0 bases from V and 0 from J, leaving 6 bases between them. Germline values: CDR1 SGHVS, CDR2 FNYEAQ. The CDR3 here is CASSLAGASYNEQFF. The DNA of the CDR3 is TGTGCCAGCAGCTTAGCGGGGGCCTCCTACAATGAGCAGTTCTTC.

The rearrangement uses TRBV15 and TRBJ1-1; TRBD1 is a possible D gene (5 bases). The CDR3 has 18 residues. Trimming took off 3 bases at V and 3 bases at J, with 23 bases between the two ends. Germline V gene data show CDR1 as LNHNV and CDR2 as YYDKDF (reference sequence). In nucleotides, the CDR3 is TGTGCCACCAGCAGCCCCTTTGGGGGGGGTAGGATTGACACTGAAGCTTTCTTT. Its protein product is CATSSPFGGGRIDTEAFF.

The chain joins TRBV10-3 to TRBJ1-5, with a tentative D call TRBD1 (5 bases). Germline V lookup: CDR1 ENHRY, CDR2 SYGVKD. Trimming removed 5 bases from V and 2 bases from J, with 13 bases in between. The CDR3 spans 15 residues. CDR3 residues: CAISWDGAGNQPQHF. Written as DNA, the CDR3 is TGTGCCATCAGTTGGGACGGAGCGGGCAATCAGCCCCAGCATTTT.

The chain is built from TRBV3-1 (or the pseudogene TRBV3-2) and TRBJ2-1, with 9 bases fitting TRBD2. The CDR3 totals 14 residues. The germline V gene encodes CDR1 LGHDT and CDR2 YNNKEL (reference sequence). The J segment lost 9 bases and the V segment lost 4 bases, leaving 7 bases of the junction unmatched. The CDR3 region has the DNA TGTGCCAGCAGCCCCATAGCGGGAGTATGTGAGCAGTTCTTC. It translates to CASSPIAGVCEQFF.

DNA for the CDR3: TGTGCCAGCAGTTCGCAGGGGAACACTGAAGCTTTCTTT. It specifies CASSSQGNTEAFF. The rearrangement links TRBV28 to TRBJ1-1; D may be TRBD1 (5 bases). The CDR3 has 13 amino acids. V dropped 4 bases and J dropped 1 base, with 7 bases sitting between them. Germline V lookup: CDR1 MDHEN, CDR2 SYDVKM. The full variable domain, with the rest looked up from reference TRBV28 and TRBJ1-1, is DVKVTQSSRYLVKRTGEKVFLECVQDMDHENMFWYRQDPGLGLRLIYFSYDVKMKEKGDIPEGYSVSREKKERFSLILESASTNQTSMYLCASSSQGNTEAFFGQGTRLTVV.

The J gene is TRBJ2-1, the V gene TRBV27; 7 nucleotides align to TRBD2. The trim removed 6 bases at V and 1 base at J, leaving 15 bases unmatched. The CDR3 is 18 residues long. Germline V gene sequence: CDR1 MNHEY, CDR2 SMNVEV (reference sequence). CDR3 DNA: TGTGCCAGCAGACTTTCGGCCGGGACTACCATATCCTACAATGAGCAGTTCTTC. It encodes CASRLSAGTTISYNEQFF.

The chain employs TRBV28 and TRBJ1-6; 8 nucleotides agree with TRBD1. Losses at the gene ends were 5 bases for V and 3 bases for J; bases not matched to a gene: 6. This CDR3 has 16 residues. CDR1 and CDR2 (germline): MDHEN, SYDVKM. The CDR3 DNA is TGTGCCAGCAGTGTTCAGGGGGCGGGCTATAATTCACCCCTCCACTTT. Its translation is CASSVQGAGYNSPLHF.

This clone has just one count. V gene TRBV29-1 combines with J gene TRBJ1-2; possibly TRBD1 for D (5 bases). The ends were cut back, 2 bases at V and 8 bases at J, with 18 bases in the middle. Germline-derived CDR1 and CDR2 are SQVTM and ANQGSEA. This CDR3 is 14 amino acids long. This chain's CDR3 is CSVEMGQPVLGYTF. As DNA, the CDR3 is TGCAGCGTTGAAATGGGGCAGCCCGTCTTAGGCTACACCTTC.

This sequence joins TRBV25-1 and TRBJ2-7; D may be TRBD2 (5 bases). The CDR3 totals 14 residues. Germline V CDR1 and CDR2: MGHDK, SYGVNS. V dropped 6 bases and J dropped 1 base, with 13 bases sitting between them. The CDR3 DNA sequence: TGTGCCAGCAGCCTCCAGCGGAATTCCTACGAGCAGTACTTC. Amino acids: CASSLQRNSYEQYF.

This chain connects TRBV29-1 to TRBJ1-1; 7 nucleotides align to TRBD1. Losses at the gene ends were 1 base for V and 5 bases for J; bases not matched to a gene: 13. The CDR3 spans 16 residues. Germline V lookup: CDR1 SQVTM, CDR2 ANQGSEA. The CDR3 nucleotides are TGCAGCGTTGAAGCGTCAGGGGGAGTTAAGGCTACTGAAGCTTTCTTT. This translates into CSVEASGGVKATEAFF.

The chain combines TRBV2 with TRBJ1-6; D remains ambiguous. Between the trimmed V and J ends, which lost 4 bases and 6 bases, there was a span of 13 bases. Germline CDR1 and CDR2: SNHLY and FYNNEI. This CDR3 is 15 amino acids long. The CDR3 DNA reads TGTGCCAGCAGTGCTCTGGACGGACTTAATTCACCCCTCCACTTT. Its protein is CASSALDGLNSPLHF.

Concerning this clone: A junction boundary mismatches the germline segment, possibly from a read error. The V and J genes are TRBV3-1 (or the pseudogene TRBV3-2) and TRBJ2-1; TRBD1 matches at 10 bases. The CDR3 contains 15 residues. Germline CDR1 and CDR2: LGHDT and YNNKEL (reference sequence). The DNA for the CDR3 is TGTGCCAGCAGACAAGACAGGGGGCGCGGGAATGAGCAGTTCTTC. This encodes CASRQDRGRGNEQFF.

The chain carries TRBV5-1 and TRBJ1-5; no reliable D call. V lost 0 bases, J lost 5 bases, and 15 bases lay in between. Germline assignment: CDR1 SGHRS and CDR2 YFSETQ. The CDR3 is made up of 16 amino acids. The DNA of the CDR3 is TGCGCCAGCAGCTTGGGCACGGAGGGTCCCTATCAGCCCCAGCATTTT. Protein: CASSLGTEGPYQPQHF.

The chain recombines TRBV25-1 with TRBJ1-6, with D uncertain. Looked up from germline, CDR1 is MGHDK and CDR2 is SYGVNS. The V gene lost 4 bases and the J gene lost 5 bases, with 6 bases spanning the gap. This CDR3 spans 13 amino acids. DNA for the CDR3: TGTGCCAGCAGTGGATCCGATAATTCACCCCTCCACTTT. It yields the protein CASSGSDNSPLHF.

The CDR3 sequence is CASSLEIGDEQYF. The CDR3 DNA reads TGTGCCAGCAGCTTAGAAATAGGGGACGAGCAGTACTTC. The chain combines TRBV7-2 with TRBJ2-7; perhaps TRBD1 as D (5 bases). Germline V gene sequence: CDR1 SGHTA, CDR2 FQGNSA. Trimming left V 1 base short and J 5 bases short, with 9 bases between. This CDR3 spans 13 amino acids.